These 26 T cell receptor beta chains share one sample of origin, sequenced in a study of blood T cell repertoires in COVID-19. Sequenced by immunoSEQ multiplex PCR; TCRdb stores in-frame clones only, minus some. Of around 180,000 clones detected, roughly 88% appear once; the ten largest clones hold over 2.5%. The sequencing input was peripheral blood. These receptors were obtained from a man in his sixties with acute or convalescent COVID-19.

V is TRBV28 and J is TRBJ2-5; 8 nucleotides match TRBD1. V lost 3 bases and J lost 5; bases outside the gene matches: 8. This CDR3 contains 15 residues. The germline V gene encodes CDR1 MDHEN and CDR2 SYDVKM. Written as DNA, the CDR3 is TGTGCCAGCAGTTTTCCCCAGACAGGGGTTGAGACCCAGTACTTC. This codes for CASSFPQTGVETQYF.

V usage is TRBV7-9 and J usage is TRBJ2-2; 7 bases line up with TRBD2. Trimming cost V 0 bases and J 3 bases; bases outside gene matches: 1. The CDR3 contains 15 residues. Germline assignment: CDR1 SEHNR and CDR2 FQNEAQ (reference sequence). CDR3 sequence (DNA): TGTGCCAGCAGCTTAGCGGGAGGGGACACCGGGGAGCTGTTTTTT. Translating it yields CASSLAGGDTGELFF.

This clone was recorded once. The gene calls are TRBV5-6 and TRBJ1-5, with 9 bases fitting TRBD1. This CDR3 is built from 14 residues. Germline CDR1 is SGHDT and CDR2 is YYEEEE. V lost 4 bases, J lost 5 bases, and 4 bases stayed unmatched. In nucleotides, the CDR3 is TGTGCCAGCAGCCCCGGGACAGGGTATCAGCCCCAGCATTTT. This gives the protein CASSPGTGYQPQHF.

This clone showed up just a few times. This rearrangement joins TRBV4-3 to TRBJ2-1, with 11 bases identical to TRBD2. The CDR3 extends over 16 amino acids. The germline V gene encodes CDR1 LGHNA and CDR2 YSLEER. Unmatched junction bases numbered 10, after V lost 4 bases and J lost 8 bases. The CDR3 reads CASSLTTSGSRYEQFF. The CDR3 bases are TGCGCCAGCAGCCTCACAACTAGCGGGAGTCGGTATGAGCAGTTCTTC.

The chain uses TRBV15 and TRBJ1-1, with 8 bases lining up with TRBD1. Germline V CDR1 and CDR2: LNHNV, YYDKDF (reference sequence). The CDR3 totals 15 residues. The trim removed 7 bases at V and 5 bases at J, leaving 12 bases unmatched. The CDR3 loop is CATNQRDRWGTEAFF. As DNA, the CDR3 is TGTGCCACCAACCAAAGGGACAGGTGGGGGACTGAAGCTTTCTTT.

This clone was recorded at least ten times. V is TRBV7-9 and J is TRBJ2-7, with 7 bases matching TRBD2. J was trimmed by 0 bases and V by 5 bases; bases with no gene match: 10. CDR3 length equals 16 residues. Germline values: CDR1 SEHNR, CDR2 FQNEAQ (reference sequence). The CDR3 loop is CASSRISGPSSYEQYF. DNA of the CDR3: TGTGCCAGCAGCCGAATTAGCGGGCCTAGCTCCTACGAGCAGTACTTC.

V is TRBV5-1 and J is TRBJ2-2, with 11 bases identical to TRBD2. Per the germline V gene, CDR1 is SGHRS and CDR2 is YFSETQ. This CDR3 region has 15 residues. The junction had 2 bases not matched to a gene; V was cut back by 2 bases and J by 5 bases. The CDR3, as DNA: TGCGCCAGCAGCTTAACTAGCGGGAGTACCGGGGAGCTGTTTTTT. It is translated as CASSLTSGSTGELFF.

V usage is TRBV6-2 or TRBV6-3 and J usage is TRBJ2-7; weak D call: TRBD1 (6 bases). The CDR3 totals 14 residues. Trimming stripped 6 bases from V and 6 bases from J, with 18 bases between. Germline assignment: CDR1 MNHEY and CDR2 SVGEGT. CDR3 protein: CASSPGQGRREQYF. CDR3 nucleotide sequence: TGTGCCAGCAGCCCTGGGCAGGGGAGACGCGAGCAGTACTTC.

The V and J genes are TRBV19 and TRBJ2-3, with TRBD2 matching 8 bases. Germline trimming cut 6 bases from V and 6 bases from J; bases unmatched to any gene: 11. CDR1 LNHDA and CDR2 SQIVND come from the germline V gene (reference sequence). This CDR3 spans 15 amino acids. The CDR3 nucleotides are TGTGCCAGTAGCCCCCTGTTCCCGGGGGGGGATACGCAGTATTTT. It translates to CASSPLFPGGDTQYF. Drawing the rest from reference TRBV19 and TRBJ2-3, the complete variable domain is DGGITQSPKYLFRKEGQNVTLSCEQNLNHDAMYWYRQDPGQGLRLIYYSQIVNDFQKGDIAEGYSVSREKKESFPLTVTSAQKNPTAFYLCASSPLFPGGDTQYFGPGTRLTVL.

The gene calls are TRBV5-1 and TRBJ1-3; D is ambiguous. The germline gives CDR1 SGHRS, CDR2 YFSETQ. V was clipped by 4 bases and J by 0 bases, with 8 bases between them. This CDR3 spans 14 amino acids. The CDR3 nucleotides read TGCGCCAGCAGCCCTTCAGGCTCTGGAAACACCATATATTTT. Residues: CASSPSGSGNTIYF.

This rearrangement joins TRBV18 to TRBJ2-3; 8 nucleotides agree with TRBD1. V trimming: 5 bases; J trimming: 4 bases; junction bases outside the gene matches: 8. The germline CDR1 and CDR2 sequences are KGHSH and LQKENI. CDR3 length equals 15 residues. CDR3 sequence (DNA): TGTGCCAGCTCATCGATCAGGGGGCCGGCAGATACGCAGTATTTT. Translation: CASSSIRGPADTQYF.

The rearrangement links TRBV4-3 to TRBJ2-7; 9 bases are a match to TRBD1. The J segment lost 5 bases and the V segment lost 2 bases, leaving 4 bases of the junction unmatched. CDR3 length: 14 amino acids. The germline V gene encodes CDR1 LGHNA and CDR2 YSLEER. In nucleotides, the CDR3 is TGCGCCAGCAGCCAACGGACAGGGGTCAACGAGCAGTACTTC. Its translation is CASSQRTGVNEQYF.

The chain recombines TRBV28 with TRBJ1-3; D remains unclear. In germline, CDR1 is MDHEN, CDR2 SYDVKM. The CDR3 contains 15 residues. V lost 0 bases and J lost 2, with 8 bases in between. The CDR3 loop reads CASSLWGEPGNTIYF. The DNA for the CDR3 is TGTGCCAGCAGTTTATGGGGAGAACCTGGAAACACCATATATTTT.

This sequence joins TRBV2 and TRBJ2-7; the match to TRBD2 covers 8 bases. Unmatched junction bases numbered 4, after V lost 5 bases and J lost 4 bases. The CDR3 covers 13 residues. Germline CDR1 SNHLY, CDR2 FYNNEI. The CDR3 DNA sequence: TGTGCCAGCAGTAGCGGGAGCGTATACGAGCAGTACTTC. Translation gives CASSSGSVYEQYF.

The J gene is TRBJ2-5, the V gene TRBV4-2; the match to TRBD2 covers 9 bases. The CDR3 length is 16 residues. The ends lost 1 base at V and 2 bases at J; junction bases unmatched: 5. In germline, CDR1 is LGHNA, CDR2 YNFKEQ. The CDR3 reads CASSQGLAAEQETQYF. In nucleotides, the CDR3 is TGTGCCAGCAGCCAAGGACTAGCGGCGGAGCAAGAGACCCAGTACTTC.

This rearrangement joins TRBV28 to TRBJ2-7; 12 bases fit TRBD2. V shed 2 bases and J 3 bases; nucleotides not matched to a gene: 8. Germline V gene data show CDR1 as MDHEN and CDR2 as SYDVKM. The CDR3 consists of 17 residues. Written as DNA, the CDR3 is TGTGCCAGCAGTTTAAGGGGTGGACTAGCGGGGAACTACGAGCAGTACTTC. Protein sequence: CASSLRGGLAGNYEQYF.

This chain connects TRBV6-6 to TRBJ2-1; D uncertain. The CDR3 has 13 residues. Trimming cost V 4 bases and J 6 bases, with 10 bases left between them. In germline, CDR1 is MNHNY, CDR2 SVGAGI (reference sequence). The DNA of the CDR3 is TGTGCCAGCAGTTTGTCAGGTTCCAATGAGCAGTTCTTC. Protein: CASSLSGSNEQFF.

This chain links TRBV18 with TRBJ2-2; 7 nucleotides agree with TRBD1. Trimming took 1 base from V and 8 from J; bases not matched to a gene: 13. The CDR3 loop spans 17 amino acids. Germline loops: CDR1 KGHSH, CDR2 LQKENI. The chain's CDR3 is CASSPQRTGASSGELFF. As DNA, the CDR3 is TGTGCCAGCTCACCACAACGAACAGGGGCCTCTTCTGGGGAGCTGTTTTTT.

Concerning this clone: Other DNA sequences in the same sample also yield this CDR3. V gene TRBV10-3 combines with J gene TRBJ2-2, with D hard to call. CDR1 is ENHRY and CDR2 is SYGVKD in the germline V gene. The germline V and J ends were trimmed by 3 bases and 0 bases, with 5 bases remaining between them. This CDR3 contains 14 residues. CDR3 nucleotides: TGTGCCATCAGTGACAGCGCGAACACCGGGGAGCTGTTTTTT. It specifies CAISDSANTGELFF.

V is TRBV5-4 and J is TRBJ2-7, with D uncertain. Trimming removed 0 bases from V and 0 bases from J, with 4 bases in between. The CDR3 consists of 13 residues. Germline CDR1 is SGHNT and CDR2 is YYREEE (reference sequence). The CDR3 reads CASSLVASYEQYF. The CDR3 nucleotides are TGTGCCAGCAGCTTGGTGGCCTCCTACGAGCAGTACTTC.

The CDR3 protein is CASTQDYYEQYF. DNA of the CDR3: TGTGCCAGCACCCAGGACTACTACGAGCAGTACTTC. The gene calls are TRBV7-9 and TRBJ2-7; tentatively, D is TRBD2 (6 bases). This CDR3 has 12 residues. CDR1 is SEHNR, CDR2 FQNEAQ, per germline (reference sequence). V lost 7 bases and J lost 3, with 10 bases in between.

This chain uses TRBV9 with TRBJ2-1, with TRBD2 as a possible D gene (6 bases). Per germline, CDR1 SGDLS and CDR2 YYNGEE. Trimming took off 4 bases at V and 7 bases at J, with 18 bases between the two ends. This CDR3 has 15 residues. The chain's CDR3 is CASSLLASERNEQFF. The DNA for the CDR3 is TGTGCCAGCAGCCTCCTAGCGAGCGAGAGGAATGAGCAGTTCTTC.

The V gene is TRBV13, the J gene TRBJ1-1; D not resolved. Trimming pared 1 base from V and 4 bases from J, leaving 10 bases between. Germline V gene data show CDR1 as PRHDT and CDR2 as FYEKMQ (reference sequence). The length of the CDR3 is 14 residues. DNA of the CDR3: TGTGCCAGCAGCTTAGCGGGAGGGATCACTGAAGCTTTCTTT. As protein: CASSLAGGITEAFF.

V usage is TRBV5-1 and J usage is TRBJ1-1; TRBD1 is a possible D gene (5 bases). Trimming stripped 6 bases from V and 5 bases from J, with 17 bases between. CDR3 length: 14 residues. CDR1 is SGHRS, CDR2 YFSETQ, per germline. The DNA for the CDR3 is TGCGCCAGCAAGGAGACAGTTTGGGGTACTGAAGCTTTCTTT. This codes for CASKETVWGTEAFF.

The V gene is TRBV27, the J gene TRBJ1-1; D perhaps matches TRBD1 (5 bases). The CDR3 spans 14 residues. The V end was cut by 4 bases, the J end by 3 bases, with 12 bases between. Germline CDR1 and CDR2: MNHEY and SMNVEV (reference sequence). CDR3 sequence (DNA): TGTGCCAGCAGTTACCAAGGGGTCGACACTGAAGCTTTCTTT. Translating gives CASSYQGVDTEAFF.

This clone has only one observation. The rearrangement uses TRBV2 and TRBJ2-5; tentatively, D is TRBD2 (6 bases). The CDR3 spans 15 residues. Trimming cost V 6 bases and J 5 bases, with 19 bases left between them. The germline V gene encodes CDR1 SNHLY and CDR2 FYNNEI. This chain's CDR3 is CASRPVGGARETQYF. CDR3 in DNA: TGTGCCAGCAGGCCGGTCGGCGGGGCGCGGGAGACCCAGTACTTC.